The 5 T cell receptor beta chains presented below share a single source sample, sequenced in a study of cytomegalovirus exposure and HLA in healthy donors (dated by TCRdb to about 2017). Libraries were constructed by the immunoSEQ multiplex PCR assay. For the multiplex PCR, a mixture combining 60 forward primers for TCR Vbeta segments and 13 reverse primers for TCR Jbeta segments was used. In TCRdb, the immuneACCESS table is reduced to in-frame sequences with V and J assigned. These tables do not hold every clone; where another copy was compared, an unresolved V gene accounts for under half, and the others remain unexplained. The sample table contains 170,000 or so clones; only one count was recorded for approximately 85% of them. The ten largest clones add up to roughly 5.2% of the sample. Sequencing was carried out using PBMCs. These receptors were collected from a girl aged 10 to 17 in good health and CMV-seropositive.

The rearrangement links TRBV29-1 to TRBJ1-1; D is unresolved. CDR1 SQVTM and CDR2 ANQGSEA come from the germline V gene. V gave up 7 bases and J gave up 5 bases, with 11 bases separating them. This CDR3 contains 11 residues. CDR3 DNA: TGCAGCGGAAGACGAGGTACTGAAGCTTTCTTT. Residues: CSGRRGTEAFF.

This clone has more than one count but fewer than ten. The chain carries TRBV19 and TRBJ1-1, with 7 positions matching TRBD1. V was pared by 4 bases and J by 0 bases, with 5 bases of the junction left unmatched. This CDR3 spans 15 amino acids. In germline, CDR1 is LNHDA, CDR2 SQIVND (reference sequence). This CDR3 is CASSTTGTVNTEAFF. CDR3 coding DNA: TGTGCCAGTAGTACAACCGGGACAGTGAACACTGAAGCTTTCTTT.

CDR3: CASSVGGGAYEQYF. The CDR3 coding sequence is TGTGCCAGCAGCGTGGGCGGGGGGGCCTACGAGCAGTACTTC. The chain employs TRBV9 and TRBJ2-7; 9 bases line up with TRBD2. CDR1 is SGDLS and CDR2 is YYNGEE in the germline V gene. V dropped 2 bases and J dropped 2; count of bases not matched to a gene: 2. The CDR3 runs 14 residues.

The V and J genes are TRBV9 and TRBJ1-1; D is perhaps TRBD1 (5 bases). Trimming shortened V by 0 bases and J by 4 bases, and 7 bases separated the two germline ends. This CDR3 spans 13 amino acids. From germline, CDR1 is SGDLS and CDR2 YYNGEE. The CDR3 DNA sequence: TGTGCCAGCAGCGTAGGCAGGGCCACTGAAGCTTTCTTT. Translating gives CASSVGRATEAFF.

The chain carries TRBV28 and TRBJ1-1; the D gene is possibly TRBD1 (5 bases). V was clipped by 5 bases and J by 2 bases, with 12 bases between them. Germline V lookup: CDR1 MDHEN, CDR2 SYDVKM. The CDR3 runs to 14 residues. CDR3 DNA: TGTGCCAGCAGTCTCCTAGGGGTTAACACTGAAGCTTTCTTT. Its protein product is CASSLLGVNTEAFF.